The 20 T cell receptor beta chains given below trace back to one sample, sequenced in a study of control samples from healthy donors and cancer patients. The method was immunoSEQ multiplex PCR; TCRdb's version includes in-frame clones alone and lacks a portion of them. The data hold fewer than 150,000 clones, with around 90% observed a single time. Sequenced: blood. Every receptor here comes from a young man in good health.

V and J are TRBV5-4 and TRBJ1-4, with D possibly matching TRBD1 (6 bases). The germline gives CDR1 SGHNT, CDR2 YYREEE (reference sequence). Trimming left V 0 bases short and J 4 bases short, with 22 bases between. This CDR3 contains 19 residues. CDR3 region: CASSLAGGANGGLNEKLFF. In nucleotides, the CDR3 is TGTGCCAGCAGCTTGGCCGGGGGCGCAAACGGAGGCCTTAATGAAAAACTGTTTTTT.

The J gene is TRBJ2-1, the V gene TRBV16, with unresolved D. The V end lost 5 bases, the J end lost 8 bases, and 16 bases lay between the germline ends. The CDR3 runs 14 residues. Germline V gives CDR1 KGHSY, CDR2 FQNENV. In nucleotides, the CDR3 is TGTGCCAGCAGCAAGCACAGAGGATGGGATGAGCAGTTCTTC. Protein: CASSKHRGWDEQFF.

The CDR3 spells CASSKGTDTQYF. CDR3 sequence (DNA): TGTGCCAGCAGCAAAGGCACAGATACGCAGTATTTT. The genes are TRBV12-3 or TRBV12-4 and TRBJ2-3, with D uncertain. The CDR3 runs 12 residues. The germline V and J ends were trimmed by 6 bases and 1 base, with 5 bases remaining between them.

The chain couples TRBV4-1 to TRBJ1-2; tentatively, D is TRBD1 (6 bases). The CDR3 sequence is 15 residues long. Trimming removed 1 base from V and 6 bases from J, with 15 bases in between. The germline CDR1 and CDR2 sequences are MGHRA and YSYEKL. The CDR3, as DNA: TGCGCCAGCAGCCAAGTCGCAGGGGAAATGGATGGCTACACCTTC. It yields the protein CASSQVAGEMDGYTF.

The CDR3: CASSIQDSPLTLHF. CDR3 bases: TGTGCCAGTAGTATCCAGGACAGCCCATTAACCCTCCACTTT. The chain joins TRBV19 to TRBJ1-6, with a possible D match to TRBD1 (6 bases). The CDR3 totals 14 residues. V lost 3 bases and J 14 bases, leaving 17 bases between the germline ends. In germline, CDR1 is LNHDA, CDR2 SQIVND (reference sequence). The variable domain in full, completed from reference TRBV19 and TRBJ1-6, reads DGGITQSPKYLFRKEGQNVTLSCEQNLNHDAMYWYRQDPGQGLRLIYYSQIVNDFQKGDIAEGYSVSREKKESFPLTVTSAQKNPTAFYLCASSIQDSPLTLHFGNGTRLTVT.

This clone was seen just once. V and J are TRBV7-9 and TRBJ2-7; D unclear. CDR1 is SEHNR and CDR2 is FQNEAQ in the germline V gene (reference sequence). Trimming pared 4 bases from V and 5 bases from J, leaving 18 bases between. CDR3 size: 15 residues. The CDR3 loop reads CASSWVGPGENEQYV. Written as DNA, the CDR3 is TGTGCCAGCAGCTGGGTAGGACCAGGTGAGAACGAGCAGTACGTC.

The rearrangement links TRBV2 to TRBJ2-1; D not resolved. There are 13 residues in the CDR3. Trimming took 8 bases from V and 3 from J, leaving 11 bases between them. The germline V gene has CDR1 SNHLY and CDR2 FYNNEI. Written as DNA, the CDR3 is TGTGCCAGCTCAGCTCTAAACTACAATGAGCAGTTCTTC. This sequence encodes CASSALNYNEQFF.

Concerning this clone: One junction end does not reproduce the germline sequence, and a read error may be involved. J is TRBJ2-1 and V is TRBV7-7; the D gene is possibly TRBD1 (6 bases). CDR1 and CDR2 from the germline V gene are SSHAT and FNYEAQ (reference sequence). The CDR3 loop spans 15 amino acids. The CDR3 sequence: CASSPTPGTYNEQFF. The CDR3 DNA follows: TGTGCTAGCAGCCCAACCCCGGGGACATACAATGAGCAGTTCTTC.

J is TRBJ1-4 and V is TRBV7-9; no reliable D call. The CDR3 sequence is 14 residues long. Trimming removed 3 bases from V and 4 bases from J, with 9 bases in between. Germline V gene sequence: CDR1 SEHNR, CDR2 FQNEAQ (reference sequence). The CDR3 loop is CASSFGSVNEKLFF. CDR3 DNA sequence: TGTGCCAGCAGCTTTGGGAGTGTTAATGAAAAACTGTTTTTT.

The chain employs TRBV19 and TRBJ2-2; the D gene is possibly TRBD2 (6 bases). Looked up from germline, CDR1 is LNHDA and CDR2 is SQIVND (reference sequence). This CDR3 is 16 amino acids long. Trimming removed 1 base from V and 0 bases from J, with 9 bases in between. The CDR3: CASSIVASANTGELFF. As DNA, the CDR3 is TGTGCCAGTAGTATAGTGGCTAGCGCGAACACCGGGGAGCTGTTTTTT.

This chain links TRBV5-1 with TRBJ1-4, with D possibly being TRBD1 (5 bases). The CDR3 extends over 13 amino acids. The V gene's germline CDR1 is SGHRS and CDR2 YFSETQ. V lost 3 bases to trimming and J lost 8 bases, with 11 bases between them. The DNA for the CDR3 is TGCGCCAGCAGCTCAGGACATATAGAAAAACTGTTTTTT. It encodes CASSSGHIEKLFF. The full variable domain, its missing parts supplied by reference TRBV5-1 and TRBJ1-4, is KAGVTQTPRYLIKTRGQQVTLSCSPISGHRSVSWYQQTPGQGLQFLFEYFSETQRNKGNFPGRFSGRQFSNSRSEMNVSTLELGDSALYLCASSSGHIEKLFFGSGTQLSVL.

The gene calls are TRBV5-5 and TRBJ1-5, with 8 bases identical to TRBD1. V gave up 4 bases and J gave up 4 bases; unmatched junction bases: 7. CDR3 length equals 15 residues. Germline CDR1 is SGHKS and CDR2 is YYEKEE (reference sequence). CDR3 DNA: TGTGCCAGCAGCGGGGACAGGAGGGGTAATCAGCCCCAGCATTTT. It yields the protein CASSGDRRGNQPQHF.

The V call is TRBV27, the J call TRBJ1-6, with D hard to call. This CDR3 has 13 residues. Germline assignment: CDR1 MNHEY and CDR2 SMNVEV (reference sequence). V lost 4 bases, J lost 9 bases, and 10 bases lay in between. CDR3 sequence: CASSSTPSSPLHF. Written as DNA, the CDR3 is TGTGCCAGCAGTTCCACCCCAAGTTCACCCCTCCACTTT.

This clone was detected only once. This rearrangement joins TRBV2 to TRBJ1-2; no clear D. V was cut by 4 bases and J by 1 base, with 16 bases left in between. This CDR3 has 16 residues. CDR1 is SNHLY and CDR2 is FYNNEI in the germline V gene. CDR3 in amino acids: CASSAHSAWDNYGYTF. The CDR3 bases are TGTGCCAGCAGTGCCCACAGCGCTTGGGATAACTATGGCTACACCTTC.

CDR3 residues: CASSYSERDSYNEQFF. CDR3 coding DNA: TGTGCCAGCAGTTACTCGGAACGGGACTCCTACAATGAGCAGTTCTTC. The V and J genes are TRBV6-5 and TRBJ2-1, with D perhaps matching TRBD2 (5 bases). The CDR3 sequence is 16 residues long. Looked up from germline, CDR1 is MNHEY and CDR2 is SVGAGI. With 0 bases removed from V and 0 bases from J, the gap between germline ends came to 9 bases.

The genes are TRBV6-5 and TRBJ1-1; no firm D call. V lost 3 bases and J lost 1, with 9 bases in between. This CDR3 is built from 14 residues. Germline V gives CDR1 MNHEY, CDR2 SVGAGI. CDR3 sequence (DNA): TGTGCCAGCAGTTATCATAGACAGAACACTGAAGCTTTCTTT. It specifies CASSYHRQNTEAFF.

The V and J genes are TRBV18 and TRBJ1-1, with D maybe TRBD1 (5 bases). This CDR3 is 15 amino acids long. V lost 3 bases and J lost 1, with 12 bases in between. Looked up from germline, CDR1 is KGHSH and CDR2 is LQKENI. CDR3 protein: CASSPPSTGNTEAFF. CDR3 nucleotide sequence: TGTGCCAGCTCACCGCCGAGCACAGGGAACACTGAAGCTTTCTTT.

A single count supports this clone. The sample has other DNA sequences that encode this CDR3 too. The chain combines TRBV4-1 with TRBJ2-1; 9 nucleotides align to TRBD2. This CDR3 is 15 amino acids long. Trimming at V came to 1 base and at J to 4 bases, leaving 2 bases not matched to a gene. CDR1 and CDR2 from the germline V gene are MGHRA and YSYEKL. CDR3 sequence: CASSQGLAGYNEQFF. The CDR3 DNA reads TGCGCCAGCAGCCAAGGGCTAGCGGGATACAATGAGCAGTTCTTC.

The table lists this clone with a count of one. The V call is TRBV7-9, the J call TRBJ2-7; TRBD1 might be the D (6 bases). CDR3 length: 13 amino acids. The germline V gene has CDR1 SEHNR and CDR2 FQNEAQ (reference sequence). The V end lost 2 bases, the J end lost 4 bases, and 9 bases lay between the germline ends. DNA of the CDR3: TGTGCCAGCAGCTTAAGGACAGCATACGAGCAGTACTTC. It translates to CASSLRTAYEQYF.

The V and J genes are TRBV7-2 and TRBJ2-1, with D unclear. Germline V gene lookup returns CDR1 SGHTA and CDR2 FQGNSA. Trimming left V 5 bases short and J 5 bases short, with 19 bases between. This CDR3 is 16 amino acids long. The CDR3 loop is CASSPYRPETHNEQFF. The DNA of the CDR3 is TGTGCCAGCAGCCCATATAGGCCAGAAACACACAATGAGCAGTTCTTC.